This TCR beta chain is drawn from a study of tumor-infiltrating lymphocytes in oesophageal squamous cell carcinoma. TCRdb re-derived calls from the PCR reads in MiXCR, one entry per CDR3 protein. Of 15,000 to 20,000 distinct CDR3 sequences detected, just over 40% appear once; the ten largest clones hold roughly a tenth. CDR1 is SGHVT, CDR2 SQSDAQ, per germline. Deletions cut 1 base from V and 7 bases from J, with 7 bases between. CDR3 size: 12 residues. The sample taken for sequencing was normal esophageal tissue next to the tumor. The rearrangement links TRBV7-4 to TRBJ1-1, with D tentatively TRBD1 (5 bases). The clonotype comes from a male donor with esophageal squamous cell carcinoma. Here the CDR3 reads CASSLGGVEAFF. The CDR3 coding sequence is TGTGCCAGCAGCTTAGGAGGGGTTGAAGCTTTCTTT.